A single sample gave rise to the 6 T cell receptor beta chains below, sequenced in a study of PD-1 blockade in classical Hodgkin lymphoma. The repertoire was sequenced with immunoSEQ multiplex PCR; TCRdb's copy has only in-frame clones and lacks some. The sample gives about 29,000 clones, just over 70% of which show up once; about 4% is in the top ten. Every patient had relapsed following autologous stem cell transplantation, and cohorts differed in brentuximab vedotin exposure. The source material was peripheral blood mononuclear cells (PBMCs), sampled before the second cycle of nivolumab. The receptors originated from a human donor with classical Hodgkin lymphoma.

The CDR3 DNA reads as TGTGCCAGCAGCCGCGGGGTAAACACCGGGGAGCTGTTTTTT. This codes for CASSRGVNTGELFF. The rearrangement links TRBV6-5 to TRBJ2-2; maybe TRBD2 (6 bases). Per germline, CDR1 MNHEY and CDR2 SVGAGI. The V gene lost 6 bases and the J gene lost 2 bases, with 10 bases spanning the gap. The CDR3 sequence is 14 residues long.

This chain links TRBV5-1 with TRBJ2-3; no definite D call. Germline CDR1 and CDR2: SGHRS and YFSETQ. The CDR3 contains 14 residues. The V gene lost 1 base and the J gene lost 2 bases, with 8 bases spanning the gap. The CDR3 protein is CASSLSSFTDTQYF. The CDR3 nucleotides are TGCGCCAGCAGCTTGTCCAGTTTCACAGATACGCAGTATTTT.

The chain recombines TRBV2 with TRBJ2-7, with D possibly matching TRBD2 (6 bases). Germline lookup yields CDR1 SNHLY and CDR2 FYNNEI. V was clipped by 6 bases and J by 0 bases, with 15 bases between them. CDR3 length equals 15 residues. Here the CDR3 DNA reads TGTGCCAGCAGGCAACTAGCAGTGAGCTCCTACGAGCAGTACTTC. It yields the protein CASRQLAVSSYEQYF.

V usage is TRBV7-2 and J usage is TRBJ1-3; TRBD1 aligns across 7 bases. J gave up 3 bases and V 6 bases, and 17 bases lay outside the gene matches. The germline V gene has CDR1 SGHTA and CDR2 FQGNSA. There are 18 residues in the CDR3. The CDR3 here is CASSLDSGGLFYGNTIYF. The CDR3 nucleotides are TGTGCCAGCAGTCTGGACTCAGGGGGTTTGTTCTATGGAAACACCATATATTTT.

The chain uses TRBV7-2 and TRBJ2-2; no clear D gene. Looked up from germline, CDR1 is SGHTA and CDR2 is FQGNSA. The V end was cut by 2 bases, the J end by 0 bases, with 7 bases between. The CDR3 runs 15 residues. The CDR3 sequence is CASSLPLANTGELFF. DNA for the CDR3: TGTGCCAGCAGCTTACCCCTAGCGAACACCGGGGAGCTGTTTTTT.

V and J are TRBV5-1 and TRBJ2-1; 16 nucleotides line up with TRBD2. The CDR3 is 19 residues long. V shed 3 bases and J 0 bases; nucleotides not matched to a gene: 6. The V gene's germline CDR1 is SGHRS and CDR2 YFSETQ. CDR3 region: CASSSPGLAGGSSYNEQFF. DNA of the CDR3: TGCGCCAGCAGCTCGCCGGGACTAGCGGGGGGGAGCTCCTACAATGAGCAGTTCTTC.